The 28 T cell receptor beta chains below all came from one sample that was sequenced in a study of early T cells in non-severe SARS-CoV-2 infection listed by TCRdb under 2021. The method behind the library was 5' RACE. Sequencing relied on a NextSeq 500. TCRdb reworked the public reads: Q25 trimming with fastp, MiXCR clone assembly, productive beta chains retained. Every distinct CDR3 protein forms one entry, paired with its most common genes and DNA. This sample lists more than 25,000 distinct CDR3 sequences; about 5% were detected once. About 0.9% of the sample goes to the ten largest clones. Sequenced material: whole blood. These receptors all stem from an adult who was a healthcare worker with PCR-confirmed SARS-CoV-2 infection or an uninfected control (not recorded which).

V usage is TRBV15 and J usage is TRBJ2-7, with TRBD1 as a possible D gene (8 bases). Germline V gene lookup returns CDR1 LNHNV and CDR2 YYDKDF (reference sequence). CDR3 size: 15 residues. The germline V and J ends were trimmed by 2 bases and 5 bases, with 16 bases remaining between them. The CDR3 is CATSRLRQGRDEQYF. CDR3 in DNA: TGTGCCACCAGCAGACTTAGACAGGGGAGGGACGAGCAGTACTTC.

Many counts were recorded for this clonotype. The CDR3 sequence is CASSAAGVQHEQYF. In DNA, the CDR3 is TGTGCCAGCAGTGCAGCGGGAGTTCAGCACGAGCAGTACTTC. The V gene is TRBV2, the J gene TRBJ2-7; 8 bases fit TRBD2. V was pared by 4 bases and J by 5 bases, with 7 bases of the junction left unmatched. CDR1 is SNHLY, CDR2 FYNNEI, per germline. The CDR3 is 14 residues long.

This clonotype has ten or more counts. V usage is TRBV10-2 and J usage is TRBJ2-4; 11 bases fit TRBD2. The CDR3 sequence is 15 residues long. The germline gives CDR1 WSHSY, CDR2 SAAADI. With V trimmed by 7 bases and J by 4 bases, 6 bases remained unmatched. CDR3 in DNA: TGCGCCAGCACCGAGACTAGCGGGAAAAAAAACATTCAGTACTTC. This gives the protein CASTETSGKKNIQYF.

This chain joins TRBV30 and TRBJ2-1; 7 nucleotides align to TRBD2. V shed 3 bases and J 2 bases; nucleotides not matched to a gene: 7. Germline-derived CDR1 and CDR2 are GTSNPN and SVGIG (reference sequence). This CDR3 has 15 residues. Written as DNA, the CDR3 is TGTGCCTGGAGGGGGGGGACGGGCCCCTACAATGAGCAGTTCTTC. It translates to CAWRGGTGPYNEQFF. Variable domain in full (rest from reference TRBV30 and TRBJ2-1): SQTIHQWPATLVQPVGSPLSLECTVEGTSNPNLYWYRQAAGRGLQLLFYSVGIGQISSEVPQNLSASRPQDRQFILSSKKLLLSDSGFYLCAWRGGTGPYNEQFFGPGTRLTVL.

This clonotype came up many times. The rearrangement uses TRBV5-1 and TRBJ2-6; D not resolved. Germline values: CDR1 SGHRS, CDR2 YFSETQ. CDR3 size: 15 residues. V dropped 4 bases and J dropped 1 base, with 9 bases sitting between them. CDR3 protein: CASSDKKSGANVLTF. CDR3 nucleotides: TGCGCCAGCAGCGATAAAAAATCTGGGGCCAACGTCCTGACTTTC.

This clonotype has a handful of counts. The chain employs TRBV20-1 and TRBJ1-6; 7 nucleotides agree with TRBD1. The V gene's germline CDR1 is DFQATT and CDR2 SNEGSKA (reference sequence). V was clipped by 2 bases and J by 8 bases; unmatched bases: 9. The CDR3 contains 15 residues. In DNA, the CDR3 is TGCAGTGCTAGATCGGCAGGGGGGCTGGATTCACCCCTCCACTTT. It is translated as CSARSAGGLDSPLHF.

The chain combines TRBV20-1 with TRBJ2-3; 9 positions match TRBD2. Germline V lookup: CDR1 DFQATT, CDR2 SNEGSKA (reference sequence). The trim removed 1 base at V and 6 bases at J, leaving 14 bases unmatched. The CDR3 extends over 17 amino acids. The CDR3 coding sequence is TGCAGTGCTAGAGCCCCCTTGGGCGGGGGGGCCAGGGATACGCAGTATTTT. It specifies CSARAPLGGGARDTQYF.

This clonotype came up many times. The chain uses TRBV10-1 and TRBJ1-1, with D possibly matching TRBD1 (5 bases). CDR3 length: 14 amino acids. Germline loops: CDR1 WNHNN, CDR2 SYGVQD (reference sequence). V was trimmed by 6 bases and J by 3 bases, leaving 14 bases between them. CDR3 region: CASSQGRTDTEAFF. CDR3 in DNA: TGCGCCAGCAGCCAGGGTAGAACGGACACTGAAGCTTTCTTT.

Only a few counts were recorded for this clonotype. The chain employs TRBV7-2 and TRBJ2-3; 7 bases fit TRBD2. The CDR3 runs to 16 residues. CDR1 is SGHTA and CDR2 is FQGNSA in the germline V gene. Unmatched junction bases numbered 7, after V lost 2 bases and J lost 2 bases. The CDR3 sequence: CASSLFGGTITDTQYF. In DNA, the CDR3 is TGTGCCAGCAGCTTATTCGGGGGGACTATCACAGATACGCAGTATTTT.

The sample holds a few counts of this clonotype. This rearrangement joins TRBV4-3 to TRBJ2-1, with 13 nucleotides matching TRBD2. V lost 4 bases to trimming and J lost 0 bases; unmatched junction nucleotides: 15. The CDR3 contains 21 residues. The germline V gene encodes CDR1 LGHNA and CDR2 YSLEER. The CDR3 DNA follows: TGCGCCAGCAGCCGGCCTATCCCGGGACTAGCGGGACCTGTCTCCTACAATGAGCAGTTCTTC. This translates into CASSRPIPGLAGPVSYNEQFF.

This clonotype has only a few counts. This chain uses TRBV7-2 with TRBJ1-4; D uncertain. This CDR3 is built from 14 residues. Germline values: CDR1 SGHTA, CDR2 FQGNSA. Trimming took 2 bases from V and 5 from J, leaving 9 bases between them. For the CDR3, the DNA is TGTGCCAGCAGCTTATCAAGGGAGAATGAAAAACTGTTTTTT. This sequence encodes CASSLSRENEKLFF.

This clonotype was detected ten times or more. This chain connects TRBV29-1 to TRBJ2-5; D is possibly TRBD2 (6 bases). Trimming took 4 bases from V and 0 from J, leaving 15 bases between them. Germline loops: CDR1 SQVTM, CDR2 ANQGSEA. The CDR3 contains 15 residues. The CDR3 DNA reads TGCAGCGTTGTAGACGGGGGAGTCTACCAAGAGACCCAGTACTTC. Amino acid sequence: CSVVDGGVYQETQYF.

This clonotype was recorded at least ten times. The V call is TRBV10-3, the J call TRBJ2-1; D uncertain. The ends were cut back, 7 bases at V and 6 bases at J, with 7 bases in the middle. This CDR3 is 11 amino acids long. Germline V gene sequence: CDR1 ENHRY, CDR2 SYGVKD. The CDR3 region is CAINWGNEQFF. The CDR3 DNA follows: TGTGCCATCAACTGGGGCAATGAGCAGTTCTTC.

This clonotype was seen many times. The V call is TRBV27, the J call TRBJ1-2; weak D call: TRBD1 (6 bases). CDR3 length: 13 residues. Trimming shortened V by 3 bases and J by 4 bases, and 9 bases separated the two germline ends. Germline V CDR1 and CDR2: MNHEY, SMNVEV (reference sequence). The DNA for the CDR3 is TGTGCCAGCAGTTTGACAGGACCCTATGGCTACACCTTC. Translated: CASSLTGPYGYTF.

This clonotype was observed at least ten times. This sequence joins TRBV6-6 and TRBJ2-7; TRBD1 matches 8 bases. The CDR3 covers 15 residues. CDR1 and CDR2 (germline): MNHNY, SVGAGI (reference sequence). The J segment lost 5 bases and the V segment lost 6 bases, leaving 12 bases of the junction unmatched. CDR3 nucleotide sequence: TGTGCCAGCAGCCTTGGGACAGGAGGGGCTGACGAGCAGTACTTC. This codes for CASSLGTGGADEQYF.

This clonotype showed up just a few times. The chain links TRBV12-3 or TRBV12-4 to TRBJ1-1; no reliable D call. With 1 base removed from V and 3 bases from J, the gap between germline ends came to 9 bases. The CDR3 is 14 amino acids. The chain's CDR3 is CASSLVTRDTEAFF. CDR3 nucleotides: TGTGCCAGCAGTTTAGTGACTAGGGACACTGAAGCTTTCTTT.

This clonotype was detected many times. In nucleotides, the CDR3 is TGTGCCAGCAGTTTAGGACAGGGGTTCGCCACCGGGGAGCTGTTTTTT. Encoded protein: CASSLGQGFATGELFF. This chain joins TRBV12-3 or TRBV12-4 and TRBJ2-2, with 8 bases fitting TRBD1. The J segment lost 4 bases and the V segment lost 1 base, leaving 5 bases of the junction unmatched. There are 16 residues in the CDR3.

By frequency in the sample, this clonotype is medium-sized. This rearrangement joins TRBV2 to TRBJ2-7; weak D call: TRBD1 (5 bases). V dropped 6 bases and J dropped 5 bases, with 11 bases sitting between them. CDR3 length: 12 amino acids. Looked up from germline, CDR1 is SNHLY and CDR2 is FYNNEI. As DNA, the CDR3 is TGTGCCAGCAGACCGTCAGGGAACGAGCAGTACTTC. It encodes CASRPSGNEQYF.

This clonotype occurred a few times. The chain links TRBV14 to TRBJ2-1, with D perhaps TRBD2 (5 bases). V dropped 1 base and J dropped 3 bases, with 16 bases sitting between them. The CDR3 runs 17 residues. The V gene's germline CDR1 is SGHDN and CDR2 FVKESK. Here the CDR3 reads CASSQGRTGHFYNEQFF. The CDR3 bases are TGTGCCAGCAGCCAAGGAAGGACTGGCCATTTCTACAATGAGCAGTTCTTC.

This clonotype was counted many times. Its ends do not fully match the called genes, so a read error is possible. This chain connects TRBV4-3 to TRBJ2-2, with 10 nucleotides matching TRBD1. This CDR3 is built from 17 residues. The germline V gene has CDR1 LGHNA and CDR2 YSLEER. Here the CDR3 reads CASSQDNGQGVSGELIF. The DNA of the CDR3 is TGCGCCAGCAGCCAAGATAATGGACAGGGGGTGAGCGGGGAGCTGATTTTT.

This clonotype was seen at least ten times. The chain combines TRBV7-2 with TRBJ2-2; D is ambiguous. Germline lookup yields CDR1 SGHTA and CDR2 FQGNSA. This CDR3 comprises 14 residues. With 4 bases removed from V and 11 bases from J, the gap between germline ends came to 17 bases. In DNA, the CDR3 is TGTGCCAGCAGCTCCCTTTCTAGACCCCCAGAGCTGTTTTTT. Amino acids: CASSSLSRPPELFF.

This chain connects TRBV7-2 to TRBJ1-4; tentatively, D is TRBD1 (5 bases). The CDR3 runs to 15 residues. V lost 5 bases and J lost 7, with 17 bases in between. Germline lookup yields CDR1 SGHTA and CDR2 FQGNSA. The CDR3 DNA is TGTGCCAGCAGCCAGGATGTGTCTGGGGGTGAAAAACTGTTTTTT. This translates into CASSQDVSGGEKLFF.

This clonotype was detected many times. The V call is TRBV28, the J call TRBJ2-7, with 10 bases matching TRBD1. The CDR3 totals 14 residues. CDR1 and CDR2 from the germline V gene are MDHEN and SYDVKM. V was clipped by 8 bases and J by 3 bases; unmatched bases: 7. The DNA of the CDR3 is TGTGCCAGCGAATCGACAGGGGGCTACTACGAGCAGTACTTC. This gives the protein CASESTGGYYEQYF.

This clonotype appeared many times. The CDR3 is CASSYSPGRYYSNQPQHF. Written as DNA, the CDR3 is TGTGCCAGCAGTTACTCTCCGGGCAGATACTATAGCAATCAGCCCCAGCATTTT. The rearrangement uses TRBV6-6 and TRBJ1-5; D is ambiguous. The germline gives CDR1 MNHNY, CDR2 SVGAGI (reference sequence). This CDR3 contains 18 residues. The V gene lost 0 bases and the J gene lost 0 bases, with 15 bases spanning the gap.

This clonotype was counted at least ten times. The chain is built from TRBV27 and TRBJ1-6; tentatively, D is TRBD1 (5 bases). Looked up from germline, CDR1 is MNHEY and CDR2 is SMNVEV (reference sequence). The length of the CDR3 is 17 residues. Trimming removed 5 bases at V and 8 bases at J, with 22 bases between. Here the CDR3 reads CASSPRTNSGRDSPLHF. For the CDR3, the DNA is TGTGCCAGCAGTCCACGGACAAACTCGGGACGTGATTCACCCCTCCACTTT.

V gene TRBV6-2 or TRBV6-3 combines with J gene TRBJ2-1, with 7 bases that match TRBD1. Trimming took 5 bases from V and 3 from J; bases not matched to a gene: 10. This CDR3 comprises 16 residues. CDR1 MNHEY and CDR2 SVGEGT come from the germline V gene. The CDR3 nucleotides are TGTGCCAGCAGTCCACCTGGACAGGTTGACTACAATGAGCAGTTCTTC. Its protein is CASSPPGQVDYNEQFF.

Ten or more counts support this clonotype. CDR3 amino acids: CASSYSNLTGTVTRDQPQHF. The CDR3 DNA follows: TGTGCCAGCAGTTACTCGAACCTTACCGGGACAGTCACCCGAGATCAGCCCCAGCATTTT. The chain couples TRBV6-5 to TRBJ1-5; TRBD1 aligns across 7 bases. The germline CDR1 and CDR2 sequences are MNHEY and SVGAGI. Trimming at V came to 0 bases and at J to 5 bases, leaving 19 bases not matched to a gene. The CDR3 contains 20 residues.

This clonotype was picked up many times. V is TRBV11-3 and J is TRBJ1-1; no reliable D call. V shed 5 bases and J shed 5 bases, with 6 bases lying between them. CDR1 and CDR2 (germline): SGHNT, YENEEA. This CDR3 is 11 amino acids long. CDR3 in DNA: TGTGCCAGCAGCCCGTATACTGAAGCTTTCTTT. It translates to CASSPYTEAFF.